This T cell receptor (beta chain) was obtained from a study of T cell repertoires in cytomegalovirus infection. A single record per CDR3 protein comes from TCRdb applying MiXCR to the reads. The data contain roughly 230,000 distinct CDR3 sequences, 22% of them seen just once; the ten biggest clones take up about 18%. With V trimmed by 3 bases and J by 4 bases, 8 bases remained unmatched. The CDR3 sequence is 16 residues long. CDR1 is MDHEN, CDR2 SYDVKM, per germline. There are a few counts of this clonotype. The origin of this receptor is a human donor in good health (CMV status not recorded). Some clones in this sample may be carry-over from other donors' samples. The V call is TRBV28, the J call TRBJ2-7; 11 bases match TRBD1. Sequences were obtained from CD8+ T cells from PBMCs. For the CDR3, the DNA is TGTGCCAGCAGTTTTGGGGACAGGGGGGGAGATTACGAGCAGTACTTC. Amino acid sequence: CASSFGDRGGDYEQYF. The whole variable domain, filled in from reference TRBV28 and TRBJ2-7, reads DVKVTQSSRYLVKRTGEKVFLECVQDMDHENMFWYRQDPGLGLRLIYFSYDVKMKEKGDIPEGYSVSREKKERFSLILESASTNQTSMYLCASSFGDRGGDYEQYFGPGTRLTVT.